These 5 T cell receptor beta chains were all obtained from the same sample, sequenced in a study of cytotoxic CD8 clonotypes in ibrutinib-treated CLL. Sequencing used immunoSEQ multiplex PCR; TCRdb keeps in-frame clones, though not all of them. The sample lists roughly 52,000 clones, about half seen once, with approximately 30% in the top ten. Material: PBMCs, obtained after 12 months of ibrutinib treatment. Receptors originate from a human donor with chronic lymphocytic leukemia.

There are a few counts of this clone. V gene TRBV2 combines with J gene TRBJ1-5, with TRBD1 as a possible D gene (5 bases). Between the trimmed V and J ends, which lost 7 bases and 5 bases, there was a span of 9 bases. From germline, CDR1 is SNHLY and CDR2 FYNNEI. CDR3 size: 12 residues. The CDR3 DNA sequence: TGTGCCAGCACCCTGGGGGATCAGCCCCAGCATTTT. This gives the protein CASTLGDQPQHF. Using reference TRBV2 and TRBJ1-5 for the parts outside the CDR3, the full variable domain is EPEVTQTPSHQVTQMGQEVILRCVPISNHLYFYWYRQILGQKVEFLVSFYNNEISEKSEIFDDQFSVERPDGSNFTLKIRSTKLEDSAMYFCASTLGDQPQHFGDGTRLSIL.

This chain links TRBV28 with TRBJ2-5, with D possibly TRBD1 on 5 matching bases. This CDR3 has 14 amino acids. With 4 bases removed from V and 0 bases from J, the gap between germline ends came to 9 bases. Looked up from germline, CDR1 is MDHEN and CDR2 is SYDVKM. CDR3 DNA: TGTGCCAGCAGTTCGACAGTGTACCAAGAGACCCAGTACTTC. Translating gives CASSSTVYQETQYF.

The chain employs TRBV29-1 and TRBJ2-7; 11 bases are a match to TRBD2. Trimming cost V 6 bases and J 4 bases; bases outside gene matches: 5. Germline assignment: CDR1 SQVTM and CDR2 ANQGSEA. The CDR3 length is 13 residues. In DNA, the CDR3 is TGCAGCGTCCACGGGACTAGCGGATACGAGCAGTACTTC. It is translated as CSVHGTSGYEQYF.

There are many counts of this clone. The V gene is TRBV5-4, the J gene TRBJ2-3, with 8 bases lining up with TRBD2. This CDR3 comprises 15 residues. CDR1 SGHNT and CDR2 YYREEE come from the germline V gene (reference sequence). Trimming cost V 4 bases and J 0 bases; bases outside gene matches: 4. The DNA for the CDR3 is TGTGCCAGCAGCACTACTAGCGGCAGCACAGATACGCAGTATTTT. As protein: CASSTTSGSTDTQYF.

The V and J genes are TRBV2 and TRBJ1-5; 8 positions agree with TRBD1. Germline trimming cut 6 bases from V and 2 bases from J; bases unmatched to any gene: 9. The V gene's germline CDR1 is SNHLY and CDR2 FYNNEI. The CDR3 consists of 16 residues. The CDR3 here is CASRGSQGAGNQPQHF. CDR3 coding DNA: TGTGCCAGCAGGGGCTCCCAGGGGGCTGGCAATCAGCCCCAGCATTTT.